Below, one T cell receptor beta chain is given with its context. These data originate in a study of blood T cell repertoires in COVID-19. This CDR3 region has 16 residues. The germline V and J ends were trimmed by 1 base and 3 bases, with 15 bases remaining between them. Germline CDR1 reads SGHDN; CDR2 reads FVKESK. Data came from immunoSEQ multiplex PCR; TCRdb stores just in-frame clones and leaves some out. Of about 100,000 clones in the sample, approximately 88% were seen once. The TCR was taken from a man older than 75 with acute or convalescent COVID-19. Input material: peripheral blood. The chain is built from TRBV14 and TRBJ1-1, with D possibly being TRBD1 (5 bases). The CDR3 is CASSQGSFWGDTEAFF. For the CDR3, the DNA is TGTGCCAGCAGCCAAGGAAGCTTTTGGGGGGACACTGAAGCTTTCTTT.